This T cell receptor beta chain was sequenced in a study of CD8+ T cells in alopecia areata. Study-level background: Patients in the study were on tofacitinib for 6 to 18 months, then off it for 6 months. The study, taken as a whole, reports: Scalp clonality and expanded CD8+ clones among the top 100 were significantly decreased by tofacitinib. Amid tofacitinib therapy, many expanded lesional clones stayed present in scalp and blood.

Germline V CDR1 and CDR2: SNHLY, FYNNEI. The CDR3 is made up of 14 amino acids. After removal of 7 bases from V and 0 bases from J, the junction contained 5 bases not matched to a gene. After isolation, RNA underwent reverse transcription to generate cDNA as the sequencing template. Some clones are missing from TCRdb's copy, which holds only in-frame ones; the method was immunoSEQ multiplex PCR. This table holds 95,000 to 150,000 clones, around 60% found once. A remark on this clone: What it binds is unknown.

The treatment denotes: oral pan-JAK inhibitor, 5-10 mg twice daily. Alopecia areata patients had lesional scalp punch biopsies and peripheral blood taken from them. The source material was CD4+ T cells sorted from blood, sampled at week 4, from a patient treated with tofacitinib. The rearrangement uses TRBV2 and TRBJ2-7, with 8 bases identical to TRBD1. The receptor was isolated from a human donor with alopecia areata. The CDR3: CASTTQGGSYEQYF. In DNA, the CDR3 is TGTGCCAGCACTACACAGGGGGGCTCCTACGAGCAGTACTTC. Filled out from reference TRBV2 and TRBJ2-7, the complete variable domain reads EPEVTQTPSHQVTQMGQEVILRCVPISNHLYFYWYRQILGQKVEFLVSFYNNEISEKSEIFDDQFSVERPDGSNFTLKIRSTKLEDSAMYFCASTTQGGSYEQYFGPGTRLTVT.